This passage covers 4 T cell receptor beta chains from one sample sequenced in a study of blood T cell repertoires in COVID-19. The data were produced by immunoSEQ multiplex PCR, yet TCRdb's version contains in-frame clones alone and is incomplete. The sample lists about 200,000 clones, 65% to 80% occurring once. The material sequenced was PBMCs or T cells enriched from blood (not recorded which). The receptors originated from a woman aged 50 to 65 with acute COVID-19.

This clone has ten or more counts. V and J are TRBV4-3 and TRBJ1-2; D is possibly TRBD1 (5 bases). CDR1 is LGHNA and CDR2 is YSLEER in the germline V gene. The CDR3 consists of 15 residues. V lost 0 bases to trimming and J lost 8 bases, with 16 bases between them. DNA for the CDR3: TGCGCCAGCAGCCAAGATGGCGCGGGGGGGGAAGGCTACACCTTC. This encodes CASSQDGAGGEGYTF.

The chain links TRBV19 to TRBJ2-3; 10 positions agree with TRBD2. CDR3 length: 15 amino acids. Looked up from germline, CDR1 is LNHDA and CDR2 is SQIVND (reference sequence). After removal of 2 bases from V and 9 bases from J, the junction contained 8 bases not matched to a gene. The DNA of the CDR3 is TGTGCCAGTAGTATACCTAGCGGGGGCCCGGAGACGCAGTATTTT. Amino acid sequence: CASSIPSGGPETQYF. Full variable domain (remainder filled in from reference TRBV19 and TRBJ2-3): DGGITQSPKYLFRKEGQNVTLSCEQNLNHDAMYWYRQDPGQGLRLIYYSQIVNDFQKGDIAEGYSVSREKKESFPLTVTSAQKNPTAFYLCASSIPSGGPETQYFGPGTRLTVL.

The V and J genes are TRBV19 and TRBJ2-3, with 8 nucleotides matching TRBD2. V dropped 6 bases and J dropped 0; count of bases not matched to a gene: 5. Looked up from germline, CDR1 is LNHDA and CDR2 is SQIVND (reference sequence). The CDR3 sequence is 15 residues long. The CDR3 is CASRPAGASTDTQYF. DNA for the CDR3: TGTGCCAGTAGGCCAGCGGGGGCGAGCACAGATACGCAGTATTTT.

The genes are TRBV6-4 and TRBJ1-2; no definite D call. Trimming took off 5 bases at V and 6 bases at J, with 25 bases between the two ends. The CDR3 runs to 17 residues. Germline assignment: CDR1 MRHNA and CDR2 SNTAGT. The CDR3 DNA is TGTGCCAGCAGTAGATGGACTAGCGAGTTCGAGCCACATGGCTACACCTTC. The encoded protein is CASSRWTSEFEPHGYTF.